This passage covers 13 T cell receptor beta chains from one sample sequenced in a study of blood T cell repertoires in COVID-19 (TCRdb year 2020). The method behind the library was the immunoSEQ multiplex PCR assay. This is the immuneACCESS table as TCRdb keeps it, with only in-frame sequences that have V and J called. A part of the clones is gone; compared with another copy, unresolved V genes explain less than half, and the rest is unexplained. This sample holds tens of thousands of clones; over 75% were observed only once. The top ten constitute about 6% of the sample. Sequenced: peripheral blood. Receptor source: a human donor in a cohort sampled during active COVID-19.

As DNA, the CDR3 is TGTGCCACCAGCCCAAGGGCAGCAGGGGCGGGAGAGACCCAGTACTTC. Its translation: CATSPRAAGAGETQYF. The gene calls are TRBV15 and TRBJ2-5; D possibly corresponds to TRBD1 (6 bases). Germline loops: CDR1 LNHNV, CDR2 YYDKDF (reference sequence). The CDR3 spans 16 residues. V was cut by 5 bases and J by 4 bases, with 20 bases left in between.

The rearrangement joins TRBV4-2 to TRBJ2-3; 14 bases map to TRBD2. V lost 1 base, J lost 6 bases, and 9 bases stayed unmatched. The CDR3 sequence is 18 residues long. Per the germline V gene, CDR1 is LGHNA and CDR2 is YNFKEQ. The CDR3 loop reads CASSQGSTSGGAGDTQYF. CDR3 DNA: TGTGCCAGCAGCCAAGGCTCGACTAGCGGGGGGGCAGGGGATACGCAGTATTTT.

The chain uses TRBV12-5 and TRBJ2-6; D remains ambiguous. Germline V gene lookup returns CDR1 LGHNT and CDR2 FRNRAP. The CDR3 contains 14 residues. V lost 2 bases and J lost 3, with 5 bases in between. In nucleotides, the CDR3 is TGTGCTAGTGGTTTGTCAGTTGGGGCCAACGTCCTGACTTTC. It encodes CASGLSVGANVLTF.

The rearrangement links TRBV5-1 to TRBJ1-2, with 9 bases matching TRBD1. This CDR3 has 14 amino acids. Germline lookup yields CDR1 SGHRS and CDR2 YFSETQ. V dropped 3 bases and J dropped 6; count of bases not matched to a gene: 6. Here the CDR3 DNA reads TGCGCCAGCAGCTCCGGGACAGGGTTAAATGGCTACACCTTC. Translation gives CASSSGTGLNGYTF.

This clone was counted a few times. The rearrangement uses TRBV6-6 and TRBJ1-1; D remains ambiguous. CDR1 and CDR2 (germline): MNHNY, SVGAGI (reference sequence). The CDR3 runs to 12 residues. V was trimmed by 6 bases and J by 2 bases, leaving 7 bases between them. CDR3 loop: CASRLHNTEAFF. DNA of the CDR3: TGTGCCAGCAGACTACACAACACTGAAGCTTTCTTT.

The chain is built from TRBV5-4 and TRBJ2-1; weak D call: TRBD1 (5 bases). This CDR3 is 14 amino acids long. Germline CDR1 is SGHNT and CDR2 is YYREEE (reference sequence). Between the trimmed V and J ends, which lost 3 bases and 2 bases, there was a span of 9 bases. For the CDR3, the DNA is TGTGCCAGCAGCTGGGGCCGCCCCTACAATGAGCAGTTCTTC. It specifies CASSWGRPYNEQFF. The whole variable domain, filled in from reference TRBV5-4 and TRBJ2-1, reads ETGVTQSPTHLIKTRGQQVTLRCSSQSGHNTVSWYQQALGQGPQFIFQYYREEENGRGNFPPRFSGLQFPNYSSELNVNALELDDSALYLCASSWGRPYNEQFFGPGTRLTVL.

This chain connects TRBV27 to TRBJ2-1, with TRBD2 identical over 9 bases. J lost 8 bases, V lost 1 base, and 12 bases had no gene match. The CDR3 has 17 amino acids. Germline V lookup: CDR1 MNHEY, CDR2 SMNVEV (reference sequence). The CDR3 nucleotides are TGTGCCAGCAGTTTATGGGGAGGCGGGGGGGCCTTGGATGAGCAGTTCTTC. Its protein is CASSLWGGGGALDEQFF.

The chain joins TRBV7-8 to TRBJ1-5; 8 bases agree with TRBD1. V lost 5 bases and J lost 3; bases outside the gene matches: 9. CDR3 length: 16 amino acids. Per the germline V gene, CDR1 is SGHVS and CDR2 is FQNEAQ. In DNA, the CDR3 is TGTGCCAGCAGCGACCGGGACAGGCTGTCCAATCAGCCCCAGCATTTT. This codes for CASSDRDRLSNQPQHF.

This chain joins TRBV19 and TRBJ2-4; TRBD1 agrees at 7 bases. The CDR3 loop spans 13 amino acids. The V gene end was trimmed by 3 bases and the J gene end by 15 bases; junction bases not matched to a gene: 11. CDR1 is LNHDA and CDR2 is SQIVND in the germline V gene (reference sequence). The CDR3 loop is CASSIEQGLGTYF. CDR3 sequence (DNA): TGTGCCAGTAGTATCGAACAGGGGTTGGGTACGTACTTC.

This clone was seen more than once but under ten times. The chain recombines TRBV6-1 with TRBJ2-7, with D tentatively TRBD1 (6 bases). The CDR3 loop spans 12 amino acids. Trimming cost V 2 bases and J 10 bases, with 12 bases left between them. The germline gives CDR1 MNHNS, CDR2 SASEGT. The CDR3 DNA is TGTGCCAGCAGTGAACAGCAGGGGCTACAGTACTTC. Translation gives CASSEQQGLQYF.

The rearrangement uses TRBV28 and TRBJ1-2, with D perhaps TRBD1 (5 bases). V gave up 1 base and J gave up 4 bases, with 13 bases separating them. The germline V gene has CDR1 MDHEN and CDR2 SYDVKM. This CDR3 is built from 15 residues. The CDR3 DNA follows: TGTGCCAGCAGTTTATCAGGGTCGATCGGCTATGGCTACACCTTC. It translates to CASSLSGSIGYGYTF.

This clone was found a few times. The rearrangement uses TRBV7-2 and TRBJ2-2, with TRBD2 as a possible D gene (5 bases). CDR1 and CDR2 from the germline V gene are SGHTA and FQGNSA. This CDR3 has 14 amino acids. Trimming cost V 1 base and J 6 bases, with 9 bases left between them. CDR3 nucleotides: TGTGCCAGCAGCTTAGTCGCTAGCTCCGGGGAGCTGTTTTTT. Translation: CASSLVASSGELFF.

The rearrangement joins TRBV30 to TRBJ2-6, with 10 nucleotides matching TRBD1. CDR1 and CDR2 (germline): GTSNPN, SVGIG (reference sequence). The CDR3 consists of 17 residues. Germline trimming cut 5 bases from V and 0 bases from J; bases unmatched to any gene: 7. CDR3 nucleotides: TGTGCCTGGGGAACCTGGACAGGGGGCTCTGGGGCCAACGTCCTGACTTTC. The encoded protein is CAWGTWTGGSGANVLTF.